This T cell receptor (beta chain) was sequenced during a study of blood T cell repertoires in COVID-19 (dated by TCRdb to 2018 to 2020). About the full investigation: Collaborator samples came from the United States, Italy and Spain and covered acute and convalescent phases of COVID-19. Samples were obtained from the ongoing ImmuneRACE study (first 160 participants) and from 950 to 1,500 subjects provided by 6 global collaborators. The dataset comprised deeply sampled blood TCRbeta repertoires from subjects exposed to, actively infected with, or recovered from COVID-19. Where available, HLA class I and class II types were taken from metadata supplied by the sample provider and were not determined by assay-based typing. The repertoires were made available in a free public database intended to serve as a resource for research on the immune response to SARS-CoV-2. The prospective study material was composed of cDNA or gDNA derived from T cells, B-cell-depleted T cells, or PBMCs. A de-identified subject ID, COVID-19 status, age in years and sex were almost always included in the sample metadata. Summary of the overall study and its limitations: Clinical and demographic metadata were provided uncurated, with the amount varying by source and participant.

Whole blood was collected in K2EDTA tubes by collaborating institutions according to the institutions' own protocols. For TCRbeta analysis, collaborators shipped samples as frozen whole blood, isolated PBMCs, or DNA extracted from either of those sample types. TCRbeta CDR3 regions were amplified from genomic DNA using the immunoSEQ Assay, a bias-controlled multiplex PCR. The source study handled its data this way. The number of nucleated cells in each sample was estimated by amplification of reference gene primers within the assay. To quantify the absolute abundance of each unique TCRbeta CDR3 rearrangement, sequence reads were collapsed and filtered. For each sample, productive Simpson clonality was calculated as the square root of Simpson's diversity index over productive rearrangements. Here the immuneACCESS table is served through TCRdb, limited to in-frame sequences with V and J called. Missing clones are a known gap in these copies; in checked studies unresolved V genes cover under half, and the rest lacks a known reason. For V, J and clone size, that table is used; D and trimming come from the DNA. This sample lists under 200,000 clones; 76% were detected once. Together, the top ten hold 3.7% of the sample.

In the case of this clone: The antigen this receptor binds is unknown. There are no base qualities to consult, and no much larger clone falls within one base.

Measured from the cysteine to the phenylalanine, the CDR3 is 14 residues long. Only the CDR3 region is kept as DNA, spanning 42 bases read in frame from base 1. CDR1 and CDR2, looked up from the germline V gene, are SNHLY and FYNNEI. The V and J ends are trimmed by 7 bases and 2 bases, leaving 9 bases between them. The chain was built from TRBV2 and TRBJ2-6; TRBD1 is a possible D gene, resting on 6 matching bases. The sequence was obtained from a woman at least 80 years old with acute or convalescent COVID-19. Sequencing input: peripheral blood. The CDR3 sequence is CASTNRAGANVLTF. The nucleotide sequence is TGTGCCAGCACTAACAGGGCTGGGGCCAACGTCCTGACTTTC.